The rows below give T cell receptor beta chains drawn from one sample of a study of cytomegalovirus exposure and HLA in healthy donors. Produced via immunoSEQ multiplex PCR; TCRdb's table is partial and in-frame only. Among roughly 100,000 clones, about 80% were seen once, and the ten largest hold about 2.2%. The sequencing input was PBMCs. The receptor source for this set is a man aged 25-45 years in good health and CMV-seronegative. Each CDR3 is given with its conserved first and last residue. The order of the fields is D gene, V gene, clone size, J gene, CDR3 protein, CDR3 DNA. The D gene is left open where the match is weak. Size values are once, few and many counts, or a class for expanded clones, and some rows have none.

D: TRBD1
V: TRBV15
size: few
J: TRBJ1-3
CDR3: CAAGQGENTIYF
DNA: TGTGCCGCGGGACAGGGCGAAAACACCATATATTTT

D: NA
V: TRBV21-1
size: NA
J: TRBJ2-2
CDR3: CASRDTNTGELFF
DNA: TGTGCCAGCCGGGACACCAACACCGGGGAGCTGTTTTTT

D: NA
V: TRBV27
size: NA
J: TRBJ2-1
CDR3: CASRVGGYNEQFF
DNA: TGTGCCAGCAGAGTCGGGGGATACAATGAGCAGTTCTTC

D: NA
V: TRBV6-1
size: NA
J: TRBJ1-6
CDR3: CASSEAILGGDNSPLNF
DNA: TGTGCCAGCAGTGAAGCAATTCTGGGAGGGGATAATTCACCCCTCAACTTT

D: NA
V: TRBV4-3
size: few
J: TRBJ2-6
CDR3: CASSQVGGAGANVLTF
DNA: TGCGCCAGCAGCCAAGTAGGAGGGGCTGGGGCCAACGTCCTGACTTTC

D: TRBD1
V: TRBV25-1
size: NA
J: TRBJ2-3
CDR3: CASGQGGRTDTQYF
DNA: TGTGCCAGCGGACAGGGTGGGAGAACAGATACGCAGTATTTT

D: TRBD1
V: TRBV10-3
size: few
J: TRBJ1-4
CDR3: CAIRHDRGAEKLFF
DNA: TGTGCCATCAGGCATGACAGGGGAGCTGAAAAACTGTTTTTT

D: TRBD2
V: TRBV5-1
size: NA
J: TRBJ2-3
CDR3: CASSFTSGETDTQYF
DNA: TGCGCCAGCAGCTTTACTAGCGGGGAAACAGATACGCAGTATTTT

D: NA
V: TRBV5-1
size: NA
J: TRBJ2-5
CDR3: CASSAGTAQETQYF
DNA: TGCGCCAGCAGCGCCGGGACTGCTCAAGAGACCCAGTACTTC

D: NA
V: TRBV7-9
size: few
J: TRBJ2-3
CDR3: CASSLQGIADTQYF
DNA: TGTGCCAGCAGCTTACAGGGAATCGCAGATACGCAGTATTTT

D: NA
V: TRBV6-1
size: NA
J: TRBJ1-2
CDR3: CASTTGSIYGYTF
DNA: TGTGCCAGCACAACAGGGAGTATCTATGGCTACACCTTC